Shown below are 2 T cell receptor beta chains from a single sample sequenced in a study of T-cell reconstitution after alpha-beta-depleted transplantation in children (dated by TCRdb to about 2016). Libraries were made using PCR. This sample was sequenced with an Illumina HiSeq 2500. Molecular barcoding was employed in the preparation of TCR libraries, with unique molecular identifiers being used to normalize TCRbeta repertoire quantification. TCRdb passed the public sequencing reads through fastp at Q25 and MiXCR, retaining productive beta sequences. CDR3 protein sequences are deduplicated, and each keeps its most common genes and DNA. The sample table holds about 160,000 distinct CDR3 sequences, of which over 8.5% were seen once. About 13% of the sample comes from the top ten. This specimen's treatment or condition label, interpreted: allogeneic hematopoietic cell transplantation with graft depleted of TCRalphabeta T cells and CD19 B cells.

Source: PBMCs, taken before TCRalphabeta/CD19-depleted stem cell transplant. Receptor source: a boy aged 2 to 9 with acute myeloid leukemia, due to receive a stem cell transplant.

The sample holds many counts of this clonotype. The rearrangement joins TRBV29-1 to TRBJ1-5; the match to TRBD1 covers 7 bases. Germline values: CDR1 SQVTM, CDR2 ANQGSEA. Trimming at V came to 8 bases and at J to 5 bases, leaving 3 bases not matched to a gene. The CDR3 contains 11 residues. Here the CDR3 reads CSYDRDQPQHF. The CDR3 DNA sequence: TGCAGCTATGACAGGGATCAGCCCCAGCATTTT.

This clonotype was detected many times. CDR3 sequence (DNA): TGTGCCAGCAGCGCGGGACTAGCGGGCCAAGAGACCCAGTACTTC. This sequence encodes CASSAGLAGQETQYF. This chain links TRBV2 with TRBJ2-5, with TRBD2 matching 12 bases. This CDR3 comprises 15 residues. With V trimmed by 6 bases and J by 1 base, 3 bases remained unmatched. Germline values: CDR1 SNHLY, CDR2 FYNNEI.